This TCR beta chain was recorded in a study of blood T cells in healthy people across ages. As for this clonotype: Its antigen is as yet unknown.

The study, taken as a whole, reports: In older individuals, TCR beta diversity per million T cells was lower, falling roughly linearly with age.

Total RNA extracted from each sample amounted to at least 6 micrograms. Primed by a sample-barcoded 5' primer and a J-beta primer mix, a second PCR proceeded for roughly 7 to 12 cycles. All cDNA molecules were each tagged by a template-switch adaptor with 12 random nucleotides. Every sample returned 2.5 million or more CDR3-containing paired-end reads. From the 5' RACE reads, TCRdb called clonotypes with MiXCR, one entry per CDR3 protein. Among fewer than 2,000,000 distinct CDR3 sequences, about 39% were seen once, and the ten largest hold roughly 23%. V lost 8 bases, J lost 5 bases, and 10 bases lay in between. There are 11 residues in the CDR3. Germline V CDR1 and CDR2: MDHEN, SYDVKM.

This chain uses TRBV28 with TRBJ2-7; the D is unclear. The clonotype was recovered from a human donor in good health. Sequencing was carried out using blood. CDR3 loop: CASETFHEQYF. As DNA, the CDR3 is TGTGCCAGCGAAACGTTCCACGAGCAGTACTTC.